The following is a T cell receptor beta chain sequence with its context. This sample is drawn from a study of blood T cell repertoires in COVID-19. Whole-study context: Sites across the United States, Italy and Spain contributed samples from acute and convalescent COVID-19. PBMCs, B-cell-depleted T cells, or T cells were the source of the cDNA or gDNA that made up the material.

The length of the CDR3 is 14 residues. Germline V gives CDR1 SGHRS, CDR2 YFSETQ. The V gene end was trimmed by 8 bases and the J gene end by 2 bases; junction bases not matched to a gene: 4. Authors' processing steps: The assay estimated nucleated cells by amplifying reference gene primers. Clones were sequenced by immunoSEQ multiplex PCR, and TCRdb holds only the in-frame ones, with some missing. The V and J calls and clone size are taken from that table; D and trimming were inferred from the DNA. The profile shows about 210,000 clones, 86% of them singletons. Sequenced sample: peripheral blood. The sequence came from a woman aged 65 to 85 with acute or convalescent COVID-19. The J gene is TRBJ2-3, the V gene TRBV5-1; 11 nucleotides align to TRBD2. CDR3 loop: CASSTSGTTDTQYF. CDR3 nucleotide sequence: TGCGCCAGTTCGACTAGCGGGACCACAGATACGCAGTATTTT.